The 12 T cell receptor beta chains listed next were all sequenced from one sample in a study of cytomegalovirus exposure and HLA in healthy donors (dated by TCRdb to 2016 to 2017). The library was produced with the immunoSEQ multiplex PCR assay. For the multiplex PCR, a mixture combining 60 forward primers for TCR Vbeta segments and 13 reverse primers for TCR Jbeta segments was used. TCRdb re-hosts the immuneACCESS table, in-frame sequences only. Its copies lack some clones; in the studies checked, an unresolved V gene accounts for under half of them, and the cause for the rest is not known. The sample has 200,000 to 250,000 clones on record, under 80% of them singletons. The biggest ten clones account for roughly 1.9% of the sample. Source material: PBMCs. These receptors all come from a woman in her 30s in good health and CMV-seronegative.

This clone was seen a few times. The rearrangement links TRBV11-2 to TRBJ1-2, with D possibly being TRBD1 (5 bases). This CDR3 has 12 residues. The V and J ends lost 1 base and 6 bases respectively, with 6 bases between them. Germline V gene sequence: CDR1 SGHAT, CDR2 FQNNGV. The CDR3 here is CASSLGGDGYTF. The CDR3, as DNA: TGTGCCAGCAGCTTAGGGGGGGATGGCTACACCTTC.

The chain joins TRBV1 to TRBJ2-7; no check of the table's D call, TRBD1, against the DNA was made. TRBV1 represents a pseudogene. CDR3 length: 15 amino acids. The CDR3 loop reads CTRDKTVDPYYEQYF. The CDR3 DNA is TGCACCAGGGACAAGACAGTCGATCCCTACTACGAGCAGTACTTC.

The genes are TRBV5-1 and TRBJ2-1; 8 bases are shared with TRBD2. The CDR3 length is 15 residues. Germline V gives CDR1 SGHRS, CDR2 YFSETQ. J was trimmed by 5 bases and V by 0 bases; bases with no gene match: 4. CDR3 sequence reads: CASSLGGTRNNEQFF. CDR3 sequence (DNA): TGCGCCAGCAGCTTGGGGGGGACTAGGAACAATGAGCAGTTCTTC.

CDR3 protein: CASSVDNAYGYTF. The CDR3 DNA is TGTGCCAGCAGTGTAGACAACGCCTATGGCTACACCTTC. The gene calls are TRBV2 and TRBJ1-2, with D unclear. Germline values: CDR1 SNHLY, CDR2 FYNNEI. Between the trimmed V and J ends, which lost 4 bases and 4 bases, there was a span of 10 bases. The CDR3 has 13 residues.

V usage is TRBV11-2 and J usage is TRBJ2-7; a weak D match, TRBD1 (5 bases). This CDR3 contains 13 residues. CDR1 is SGHAT, CDR2 FQNNGV, per germline. Trimming cost V 6 bases and J 6 bases, with 15 bases left between them. CDR3 nucleotide sequence: TGTGCCAGCAGTTTCAACCAGGGTGCCGAGCAGTACTTC. This gives the protein CASSFNQGAEQYF.

The table lists this clone with a few counts. J is TRBJ2-3 and V is TRBV7-8, with D maybe TRBD1 (6 bases). This CDR3 has 15 residues. V lost 5 bases and J 0 bases, leaving 12 bases between the germline ends. CDR1 SGHVS and CDR2 FQNEAQ come from the germline V gene. Written as DNA, the CDR3 is TGTGCCAGCAGCCCGGGGACATTTAGCACAGATACGCAGTATTTT. Translated, it gives CASSPGTFSTDTQYF.

The rearrangement joins TRBV5-4 to TRBJ1-1; D remains unclear. V lost 4 bases and J 2 bases, leaving 6 bases between the germline ends. The V gene's germline CDR1 is SGHNT and CDR2 YYREEE (reference sequence). This CDR3 region has 12 residues. DNA of the CDR3: TGTGCCAGCAGCAACATTAACACTGAAGCTTTCTTT. This translates into CASSNINTEAFF.

The chain combines TRBV6-1 with TRBJ1-2; D possibly corresponds to TRBD1 (6 bases). The length of the CDR3 is 15 residues. Germline V gene lookup returns CDR1 MNHNS and CDR2 SASEGT. V lost 3 bases, J lost 5 bases, and 16 bases lay in between. CDR3 in amino acids: CASSDDARGGYGYTF. CDR3 nucleotides: TGTGCCAGCAGTGATGATGCGCGAGGGGGATATGGCTACACCTTC.

This clone showed up just a few times. The rearrangement uses TRBV5-1 and TRBJ1-1; D gene unclear. This CDR3 is 15 amino acids long. Germline assignment: CDR1 SGHRS and CDR2 YFSETQ. Trimming took 2 bases from V and 5 from J, leaving 16 bases between them. The DNA of the CDR3 is TGCGCCAGCAGCTTACTCGGAAGTGGAGGGACTGAAGCTTTCTTT. It codes for CASSLLGSGGTEAFF.

CDR3 protein: CASSPQGAGSYEQYF. Here the CDR3 DNA reads TGTGCCAGCAGTCCACAGGGGGCGGGATCCTACGAGCAGTACTTC. The chain joins TRBV27 to TRBJ2-7; 9 bases align to TRBD1. Germline V gene data show CDR1 as MNHEY and CDR2 as SMNVEV (reference sequence). The CDR3 totals 15 residues. J was trimmed by 1 base and V by 5 bases; bases with no gene match: 6.

This clone has ten or more counts. The DNA of the CDR3 is TGTGCCAGCTCACCACAGGGGGATTGGAACACTGAAGCTTTCTTT. This gives the protein CASSPQGDWNTEAFF. The chain joins TRBV18 to TRBJ1-1; D might be TRBD1 (6 bases). V was cut by 1 base and J by 1 base, with 10 bases left in between. Germline V gene sequence: CDR1 KGHSH, CDR2 LQKENI. The CDR3 is made up of 15 amino acids.

On this clone: The junction shows a germline mismatch at one end, possibly a read error. The chain uses TRBV7-7 and TRBJ2-7; possible D gene TRBD2, 6 bases. The CDR3 is 13 amino acids. From germline, CDR1 is SSHAT and CDR2 FNYEAQ (reference sequence). CDR3 amino acids: CASSFGGVNEQYF. The CDR3 coding sequence is TGTGCTAGCAGCTTCGGCGGGGTTAACGAGCAGTACTTC.